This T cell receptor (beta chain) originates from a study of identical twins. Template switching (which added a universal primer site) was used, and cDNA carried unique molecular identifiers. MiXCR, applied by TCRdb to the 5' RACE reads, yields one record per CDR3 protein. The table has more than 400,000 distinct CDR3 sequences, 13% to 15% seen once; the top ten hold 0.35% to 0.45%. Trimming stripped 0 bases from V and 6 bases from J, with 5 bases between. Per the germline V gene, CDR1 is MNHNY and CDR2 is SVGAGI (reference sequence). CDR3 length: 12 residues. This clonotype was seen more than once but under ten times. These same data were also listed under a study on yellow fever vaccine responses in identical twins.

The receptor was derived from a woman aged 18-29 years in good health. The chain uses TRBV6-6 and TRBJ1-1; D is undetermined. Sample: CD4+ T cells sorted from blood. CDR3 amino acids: CASSYSTSEAFF. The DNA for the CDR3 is TGTGCCAGCAGTTACTCGACATCTGAAGCTTTCTTT.